A single sample gave rise to the 8 T cell receptor beta chains below, sequenced in a study of blood T cell repertoires in COVID-19. Using immunoSEQ multiplex PCR, the repertoire was profiled, and TCRdb retains in-frame clones only, with some absent. The data hold approximately 500,000 clones, with approximately 89% observed a single time. Sequencing used peripheral blood. Receptors originate from a man aged 18 to 29 with COVID-19, enrolled during active disease.

A few counts support this clone. The chain employs TRBV21-1 and TRBJ1-5; TRBD1, the table's D call, lacks a check against the DNA. TRBV21-1 is a known pseudogene. The CDR3 has 15 residues. CDR3 coding DNA: TGTGCCAGCAGCGGGGGACAGGTGAGTTGGCAGCCCCAGCATTTT. Its protein product is CASSGGQVSWQPQHF.

This clone turned up a few times. The chain uses TRBV4-1 and TRBJ1-6, with D tentatively TRBD1 (6 bases). From germline, CDR1 is MGHRA and CDR2 YSYEKL. V lost 0 bases and J 9 bases, leaving 12 bases between the germline ends. This CDR3 comprises 15 residues. The CDR3 DNA reads TGCGCCAGCAGCCAAGAACTTCAGGGGACTTCACCCCTCCACTTT. Translated: CASSQELQGTSPLHF.

The DNA for the CDR3 is TGTGCCAGCAGTCCTTACGGCTTCCGGGACAGGGACACAGATACGCAGTATTTT. This translates into CASSPYGFRDRDTDTQYF. This chain links TRBV2 with TRBJ2-3, with 9 bases aligning to TRBD1. The CDR3 is 18 amino acids. Germline trimming cut 5 bases from V and 2 bases from J; bases unmatched to any gene: 14. Germline V CDR1 and CDR2: SNHLY, FYNNEI.

The CDR3 bases are TGTGCCAGCTCACCACTAGCGGGAGTGAACACCGGGGAGCTGTTTTTT. Residues: CASSPLAGVNTGELFF. The gene calls are TRBV18 and TRBJ2-2; 9 bases fit TRBD2. Germline assignment: CDR1 KGHSH and CDR2 LQKENI. CDR3 length: 16 amino acids. V lost 1 base and J lost 1; bases outside the gene matches: 1. Combining the CDR3 with reference TRBV18 and TRBJ2-2 gives the whole variable domain NAGVMQNPRHLVRRRGQEARLRCSPMKGHSHVYWYRQLPEEGLKFMVYLQKENIIDESGMPKERFSAEFPKEGPSILRIQQVVRGDSAAYFCASSPLAGVNTGELFFGEGSRLTVL.

J is TRBJ2-7 and V is TRBV3-1 (or the pseudogene TRBV3-2), with a tentative D call TRBD2 (6 bases). Deletions cut 2 bases from V and 7 bases from J, with 9 bases between. The CDR3 is made up of 12 amino acids. CDR1 and CDR2 (germline): LGHDT, YNNKEL (reference sequence). The CDR3 DNA follows: TGTGCCAGCAGCCAATTCGGAGGGGAGCAGTACTTC. This sequence encodes CASSQFGGEQYF.

CDR3 nucleotides: TGTGCCAGCAGCCCGCCCGGGGGGCCCTGGGAAAAACTGTTTTTT. Amino acids: CASSPPGGPWEKLFF. This sequence joins TRBV7-9 and TRBJ1-4, with D perhaps TRBD1 (6 bases). CDR1 SEHNR and CDR2 FQNEAQ come from the germline V gene (reference sequence). This CDR3 has 15 residues. Trimming took 5 bases from V and 8 from J, leaving 18 bases between them.

The genes are TRBV7-9 and TRBJ1-2; the D gene is possibly TRBD1 (6 bases). The CDR3 totals 13 residues. The V end was cut by 6 bases, the J end by 3 bases, with 11 bases between. Germline values: CDR1 SEHNR, CDR2 FQNEAQ (reference sequence). The chain's CDR3 is CASRPDRYYGYTF. The CDR3 DNA sequence: TGTGCCAGCAGACCTGACAGGTACTATGGCTACACCTTC.

This chain links TRBV3-1 (or the pseudogene TRBV3-2) with TRBJ2-1, with 9 nucleotides matching TRBD2. Germline assignment: CDR1 LGHDT and CDR2 YNNKEL (reference sequence). The CDR3 covers 16 residues. Germline trimming cut 0 bases from V and 3 bases from J; bases unmatched to any gene: 3. The DNA for the CDR3 is TGTGCCAGCAGCCAAGAGGCTAGCGGGGTCTACAATGAGCAGTTCTTC. This encodes CASSQEASGVYNEQFF.